This is a list of T cell receptor beta chains from one sample in a study of Ad26.COV2.S vaccination and SARS-CoV-2 variants. Clones were sequenced by immunoSEQ multiplex PCR, and TCRdb holds only the in-frame ones, with some missing. This sample yields some 190,000 clones, of which approximately 88% are seen a single time; 4.5% to 7.5% belongs to the top ten. This specimen was peripheral blood, taken after recovery from COVID-19. These receptors originate from a human donor who had recovered from COVID-19. Each CDR3 is given with its conserved first and last residue. D genes are given only for firm matches.

TRBJ2-3 | - | TRBV24-1 | CATSERMSTDTQYF | TGTGCCACCAGTGAACGGATGAGCACAGATACGCAGTATTTT
TRBJ2-1 | - | TRBV5-1 | CASSLEGQGQSEQFF | TGCGCCAGCAGCTTGGAGGGTCAGGGCCAATCTGAGCAGTTCTTC
TRBJ2-7 | - | TRBV5-6 | CASSTWTVSSYEQYF | TGTGCCAGCAGCACCTGGACAGTGAGCTCCTACGAGCAGTACTTC
TRBJ1-1 | - | TRBV14 | CASSQDSLGTEAFF | TGTGCCAGCAGCCAAGACAGCCTGGGGACTGAAGCTTTCTTT
TRBJ2-7 | - | TRBV19 | CASSIVRTGVHHLSYEQYF | TGTGCCAGTAGTATAGTAAGGACGGGGGTGCACCACCTCTCCTACGAGCAGTACTTC
TRBJ2-6 | - | TRBV19 | CASSISVWYSGANVLTF | TGTGCCAGTAGTATTTCGGTTTGGTACTCTGGGGCCAACGTCCTGACTTTC
TRBJ2-1 | - | TRBV30 | CAWSPGALYNEQFF | TGTGCCTGGAGCCCGGGAGCCCTTTACAATGAGCAGTTCTTC
TRBJ2-3 | - | TRBV9 | CASSAPTGESTDTQYF | TGTGCCAGCAGCGCCCCCACGGGGGAGAGCACAGATACGCAGTATTTT
TRBJ2-7 | - | TRBV11-3 | CASSKDSPYEQYF | TGTGCCAGCAGCAAGGACAGCCCCTACGAGCAGTACTTC
TRBJ2-7 | - | TRBV5-6 | CASSLPGRSVYEQYF | TGTGCCAGCAGCTTGCCGGGACGATCAGTCTACGAGCAGTACTTC